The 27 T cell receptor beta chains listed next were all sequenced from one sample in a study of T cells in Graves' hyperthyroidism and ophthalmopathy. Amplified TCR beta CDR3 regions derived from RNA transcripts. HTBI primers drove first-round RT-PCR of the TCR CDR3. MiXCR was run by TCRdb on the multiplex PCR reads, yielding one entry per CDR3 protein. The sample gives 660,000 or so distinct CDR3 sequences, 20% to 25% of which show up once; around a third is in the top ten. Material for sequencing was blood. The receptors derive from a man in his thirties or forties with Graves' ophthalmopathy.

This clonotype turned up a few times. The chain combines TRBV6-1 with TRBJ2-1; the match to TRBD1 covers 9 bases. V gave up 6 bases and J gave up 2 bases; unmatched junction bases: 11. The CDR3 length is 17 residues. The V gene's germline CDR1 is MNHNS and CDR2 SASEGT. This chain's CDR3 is CASRLLSGTGPYNEQFF. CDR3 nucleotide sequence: TGTGCCAGCAGACTCCTCTCGGGGACAGGGCCCTACAATGAGCAGTTCTTC.

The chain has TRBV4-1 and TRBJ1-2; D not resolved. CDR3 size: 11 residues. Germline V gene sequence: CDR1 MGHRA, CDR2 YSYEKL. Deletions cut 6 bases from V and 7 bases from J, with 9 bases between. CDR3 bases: TGCGCCAGCAGGGGGATGGTTGGCTACACCTTC. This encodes CASRGMVGYTF.

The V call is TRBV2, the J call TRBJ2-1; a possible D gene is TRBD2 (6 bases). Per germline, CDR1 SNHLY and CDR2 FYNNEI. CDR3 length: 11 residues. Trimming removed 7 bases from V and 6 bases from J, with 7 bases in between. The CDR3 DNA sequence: TGTGCCAGCATGGGGGGCAATGAGCAGTTCTTC. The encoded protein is CASMGGNEQFF.

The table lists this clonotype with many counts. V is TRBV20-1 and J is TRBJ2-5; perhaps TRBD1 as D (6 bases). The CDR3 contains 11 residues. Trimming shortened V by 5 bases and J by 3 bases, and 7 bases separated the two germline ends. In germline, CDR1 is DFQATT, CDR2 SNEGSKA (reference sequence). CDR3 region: CSAYREETQYF. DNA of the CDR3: TGCAGTGCTTACAGGGAAGAGACCCAGTACTTC.

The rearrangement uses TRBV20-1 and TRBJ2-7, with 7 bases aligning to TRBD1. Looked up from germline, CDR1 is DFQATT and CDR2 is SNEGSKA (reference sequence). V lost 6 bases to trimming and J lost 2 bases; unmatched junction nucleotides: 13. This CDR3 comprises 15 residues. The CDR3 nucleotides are TGCAGTGCCCCAAACCGGGACAGCCTAGCCTACGAGCAGTACTTC. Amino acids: CSAPNRDSLAYEQYF.

The CDR3 nucleotides are TGTGCCAGTAGCGCGTCCGGGACAGGGAATGAAAAACTGTTTTTT. Translated, it gives CASSASGTGNEKLFF. This rearrangement joins TRBV19 to TRBJ1-4; 9 positions match TRBD1. The CDR3 consists of 15 residues. Losses at the gene ends were 6 bases for V and 5 bases for J; bases not matched to a gene: 7. Germline assignment: CDR1 LNHDA and CDR2 SQIVND (reference sequence).

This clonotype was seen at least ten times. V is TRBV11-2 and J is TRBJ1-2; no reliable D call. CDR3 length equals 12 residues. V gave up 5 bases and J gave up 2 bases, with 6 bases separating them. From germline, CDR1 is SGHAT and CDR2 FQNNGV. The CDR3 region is CASSHPNYGYTF. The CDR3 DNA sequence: TGTGCCAGCAGCCATCCAAACTATGGCTACACCTTC.

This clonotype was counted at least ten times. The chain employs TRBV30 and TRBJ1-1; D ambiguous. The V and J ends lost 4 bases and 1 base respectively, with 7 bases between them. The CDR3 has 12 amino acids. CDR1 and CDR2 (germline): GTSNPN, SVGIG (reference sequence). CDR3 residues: CAWIRGNTEAFF. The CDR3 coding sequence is TGTGCCTGGATCCGGGGGAACACTGAAGCTTTCTTT.

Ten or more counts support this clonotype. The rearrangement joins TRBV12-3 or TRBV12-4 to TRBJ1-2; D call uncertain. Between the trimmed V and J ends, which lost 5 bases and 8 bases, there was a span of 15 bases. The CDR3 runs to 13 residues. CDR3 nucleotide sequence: TGTGCCAGCAGTCCGGGGTCTGGGTTGGGCTACACCTTC. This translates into CASSPGSGLGYTF.

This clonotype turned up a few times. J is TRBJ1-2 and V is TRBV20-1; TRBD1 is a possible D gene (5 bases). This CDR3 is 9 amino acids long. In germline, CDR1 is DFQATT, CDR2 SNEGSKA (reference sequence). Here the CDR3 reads CRVSGSYTF. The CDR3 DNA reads TGCAGGGTTTCAGGGTCTTACACCTTC.

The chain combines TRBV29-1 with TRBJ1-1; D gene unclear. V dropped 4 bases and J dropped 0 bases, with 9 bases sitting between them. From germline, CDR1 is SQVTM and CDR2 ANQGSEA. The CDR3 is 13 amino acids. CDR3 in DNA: TGCAGCGTTGTTGGCAGCATGAACACTGAAGCTTTCTTT. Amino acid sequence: CSVVGSMNTEAFF.

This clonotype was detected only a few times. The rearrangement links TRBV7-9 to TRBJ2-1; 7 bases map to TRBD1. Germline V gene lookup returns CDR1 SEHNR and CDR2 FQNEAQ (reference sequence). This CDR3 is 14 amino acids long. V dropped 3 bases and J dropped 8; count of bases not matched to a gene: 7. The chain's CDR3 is CASSLKGQPHEQFF. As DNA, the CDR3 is TGTGCCAGCAGCTTGAAGGGACAGCCTCATGAGCAGTTCTTC.

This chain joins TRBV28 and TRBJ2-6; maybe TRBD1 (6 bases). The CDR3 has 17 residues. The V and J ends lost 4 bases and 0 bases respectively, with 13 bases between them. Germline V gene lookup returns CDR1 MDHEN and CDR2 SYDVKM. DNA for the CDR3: TGTGCCAGCAGTTCCGACAGGAGAGACTCTGGGGCCAACGTCCTGACTTTC. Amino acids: CASSSDRRDSGANVLTF.

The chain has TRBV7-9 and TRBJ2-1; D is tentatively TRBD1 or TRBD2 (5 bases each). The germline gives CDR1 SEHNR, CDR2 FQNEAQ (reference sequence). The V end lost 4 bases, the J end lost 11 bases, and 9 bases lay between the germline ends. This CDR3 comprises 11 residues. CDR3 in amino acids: CASSWGTKQFF. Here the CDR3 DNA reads TGTGCCAGCAGCTGGGGGACCAAGCAGTTCTTC.

In DNA, the CDR3 is TGTGCCAGCGGAGTCCCCATCGGGACAGGGTTCTATGGCTACACCTTC. Its translation is CASGVPIGTGFYGYTF. This chain connects TRBV28 to TRBJ1-2, with TRBD1 matching over 9 bases. V was pared by 8 bases and J by 4 bases, with 14 bases of the junction left unmatched. The CDR3 is 16 amino acids. Per the germline V gene, CDR1 is MDHEN and CDR2 is SYDVKM.

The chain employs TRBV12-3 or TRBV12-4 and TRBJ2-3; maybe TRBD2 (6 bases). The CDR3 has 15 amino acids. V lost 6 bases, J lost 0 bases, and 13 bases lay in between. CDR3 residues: CASRKLAASTDTQYF. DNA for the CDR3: TGTGCCAGCAGAAAGTTAGCGGCTAGCACAGATACGCAGTATTTT.

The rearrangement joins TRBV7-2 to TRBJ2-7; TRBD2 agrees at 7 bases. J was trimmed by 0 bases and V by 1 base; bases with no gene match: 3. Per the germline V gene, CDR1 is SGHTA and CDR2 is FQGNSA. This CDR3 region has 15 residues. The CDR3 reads CASSLERDYSYEQYF. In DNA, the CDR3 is TGTGCCAGCAGCTTAGAGCGGGACTACTCCTACGAGCAGTACTTC.

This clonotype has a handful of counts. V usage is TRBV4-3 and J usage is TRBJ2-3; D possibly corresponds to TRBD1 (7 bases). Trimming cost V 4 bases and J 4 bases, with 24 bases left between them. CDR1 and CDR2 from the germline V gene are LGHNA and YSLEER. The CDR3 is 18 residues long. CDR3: CASSPERLGGGRADTQYF. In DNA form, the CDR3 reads TGCGCCAGCAGCCCTGAGAGGCTAGGAGGGGGCCGAGCAGATACGCAGTATTTT.

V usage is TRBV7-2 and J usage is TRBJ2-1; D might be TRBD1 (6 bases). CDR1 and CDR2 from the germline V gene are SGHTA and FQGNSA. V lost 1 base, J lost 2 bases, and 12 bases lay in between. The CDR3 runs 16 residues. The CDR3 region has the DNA TGTGCCAGCAGCTTAGGATGGGGGCGAACCTACAATGAGCAGTTCTTC. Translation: CASSLGWGRTYNEQFF.

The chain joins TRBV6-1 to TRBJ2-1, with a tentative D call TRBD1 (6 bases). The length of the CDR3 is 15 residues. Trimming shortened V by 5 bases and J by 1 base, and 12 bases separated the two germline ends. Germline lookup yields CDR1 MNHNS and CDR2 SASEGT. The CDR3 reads CASSPGTQSYNEQFF. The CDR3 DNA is TGTGCCAGCAGTCCCGGGACACAATCCTACAATGAGCAGTTCTTC.

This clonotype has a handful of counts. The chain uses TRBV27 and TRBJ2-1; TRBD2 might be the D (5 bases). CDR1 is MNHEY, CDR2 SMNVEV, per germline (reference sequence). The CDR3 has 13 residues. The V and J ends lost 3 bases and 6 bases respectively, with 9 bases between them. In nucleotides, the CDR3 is TGTGCCAGCAGTTTCCGGGGTCTCAATGAGCAGTTCTTC. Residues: CASSFRGLNEQFF.

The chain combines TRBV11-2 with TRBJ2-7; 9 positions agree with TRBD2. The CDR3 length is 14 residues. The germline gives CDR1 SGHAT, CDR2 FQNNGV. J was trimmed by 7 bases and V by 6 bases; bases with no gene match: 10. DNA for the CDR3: TGTGCCAGCAGACCCCCGGGACTAGCTGCTGAGCAGTACTTC. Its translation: CASRPPGLAAEQYF. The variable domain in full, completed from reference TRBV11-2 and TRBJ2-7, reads EAGVAQSPRYKIIEKRQSVAFWCNPISGHATLYWYQQILGQGPKLLIQFQNNGVVDDSQLPKDRFSAERLKGVDSTLKIQPAKLEDSAVYLCASRPPGLAAEQYFGPGTRLTVT.

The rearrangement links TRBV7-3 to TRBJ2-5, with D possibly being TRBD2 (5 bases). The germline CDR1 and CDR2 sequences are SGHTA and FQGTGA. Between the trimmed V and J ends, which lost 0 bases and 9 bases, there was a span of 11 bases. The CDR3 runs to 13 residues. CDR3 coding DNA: TGTGCCAGCAGCTTAACCCATCAGGAGGCCCAGTACTTC. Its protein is CASSLTHQEAQYF.

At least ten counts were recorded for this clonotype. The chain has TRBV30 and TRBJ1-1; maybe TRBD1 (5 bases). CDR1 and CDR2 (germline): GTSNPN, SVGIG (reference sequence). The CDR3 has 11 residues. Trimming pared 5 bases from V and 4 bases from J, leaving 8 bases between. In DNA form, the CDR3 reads TGTGCCTGGTATCAGGGCACTGAAGCTTTCTTT. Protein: CAWYQGTEAFF.

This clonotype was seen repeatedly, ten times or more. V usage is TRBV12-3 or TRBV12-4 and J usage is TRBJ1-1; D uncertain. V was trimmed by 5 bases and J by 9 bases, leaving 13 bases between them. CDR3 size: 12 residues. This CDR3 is CASSKDQRQAFF. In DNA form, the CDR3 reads TGTGCCAGCAGTAAAGATCAGCGGCAAGCTTTCTTT.

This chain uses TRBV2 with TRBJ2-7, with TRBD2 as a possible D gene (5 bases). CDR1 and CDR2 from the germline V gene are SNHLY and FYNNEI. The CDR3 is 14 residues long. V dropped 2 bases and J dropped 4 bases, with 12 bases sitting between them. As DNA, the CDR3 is TGTGCCAGCAGTGAATCCTCGAGGGCTTACGAGCAGTACTTC. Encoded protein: CASSESSRAYEQYF.

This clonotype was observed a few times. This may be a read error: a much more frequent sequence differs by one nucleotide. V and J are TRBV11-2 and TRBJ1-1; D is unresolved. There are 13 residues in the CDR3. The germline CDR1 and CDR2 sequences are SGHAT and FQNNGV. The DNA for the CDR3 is TGTGCCAGCAGCCTCCCTCTGAACACTGAAGCTTCCTTT. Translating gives CASSLPLNTEASF.